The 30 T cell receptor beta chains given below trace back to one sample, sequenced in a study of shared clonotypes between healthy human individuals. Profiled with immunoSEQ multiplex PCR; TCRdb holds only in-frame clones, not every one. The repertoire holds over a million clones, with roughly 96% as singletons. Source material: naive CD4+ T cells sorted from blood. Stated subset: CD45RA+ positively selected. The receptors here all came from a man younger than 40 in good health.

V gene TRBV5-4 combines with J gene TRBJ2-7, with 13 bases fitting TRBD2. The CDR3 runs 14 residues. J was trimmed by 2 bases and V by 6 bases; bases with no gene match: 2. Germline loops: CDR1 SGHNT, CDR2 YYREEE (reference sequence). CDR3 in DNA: TGTGCCAGCAAACTAGCGGGAGGGCCCTACGAGCAGTACTTC. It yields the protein CASKLAGGPYEQYF.

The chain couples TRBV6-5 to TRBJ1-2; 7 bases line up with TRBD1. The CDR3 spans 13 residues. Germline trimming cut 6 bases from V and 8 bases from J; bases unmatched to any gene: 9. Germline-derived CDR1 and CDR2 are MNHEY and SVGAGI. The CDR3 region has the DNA TGTGCCAGCAGCCCGGGACAGATCGGGGGCTACACCTTC. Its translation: CASSPGQIGGYTF.

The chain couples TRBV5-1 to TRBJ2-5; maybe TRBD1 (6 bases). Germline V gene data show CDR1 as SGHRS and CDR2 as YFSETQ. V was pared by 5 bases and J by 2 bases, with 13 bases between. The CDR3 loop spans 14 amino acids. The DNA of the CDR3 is TGCGCCAGCAGGGCACAGGGATTTCAAGAGACCCAGTACTTC. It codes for CASRAQGFQETQYF.

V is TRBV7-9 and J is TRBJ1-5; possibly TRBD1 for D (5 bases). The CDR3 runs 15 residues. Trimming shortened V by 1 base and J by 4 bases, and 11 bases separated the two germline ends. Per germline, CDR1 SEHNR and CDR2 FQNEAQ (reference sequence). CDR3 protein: CASSLVGGTNQPQHF. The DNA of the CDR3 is TGTGCCAGCAGCTTAGTGGGGGGGACGAATCAGCCCCAGCATTTT. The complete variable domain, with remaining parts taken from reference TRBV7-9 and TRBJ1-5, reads DTGVSQNPRHKITKRGQNVTFRCDPISEHNRLYWYRQTLGQGPEFLTYFQNEAQLEKSRLLSDRFSAERPKGSFSTLEIQRTEQGDSAMYLCASSLVGGTNQPQHFGDGTRLSIL.

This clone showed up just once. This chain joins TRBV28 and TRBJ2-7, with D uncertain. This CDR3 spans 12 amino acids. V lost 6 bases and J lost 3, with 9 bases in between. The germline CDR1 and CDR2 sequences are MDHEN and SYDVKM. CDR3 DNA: TGTGCCAGCAGGGGAACAGACTACGAGCAGTACTTC. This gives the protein CASRGTDYEQYF.

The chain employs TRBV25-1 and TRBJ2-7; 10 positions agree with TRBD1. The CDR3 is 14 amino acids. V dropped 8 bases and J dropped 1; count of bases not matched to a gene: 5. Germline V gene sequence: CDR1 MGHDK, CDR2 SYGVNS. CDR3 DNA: TGTGCCAGCGCCGGGACAGGGGTTTCCTACGAGCAGTACTTC. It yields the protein CASAGTGVSYEQYF.

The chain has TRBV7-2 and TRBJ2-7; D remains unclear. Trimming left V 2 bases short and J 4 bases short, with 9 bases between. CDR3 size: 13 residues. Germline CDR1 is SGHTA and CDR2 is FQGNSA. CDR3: CASSLPSVYEQYF. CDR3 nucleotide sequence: TGTGCCAGCAGCTTACCGAGTGTTTACGAGCAGTACTTC.

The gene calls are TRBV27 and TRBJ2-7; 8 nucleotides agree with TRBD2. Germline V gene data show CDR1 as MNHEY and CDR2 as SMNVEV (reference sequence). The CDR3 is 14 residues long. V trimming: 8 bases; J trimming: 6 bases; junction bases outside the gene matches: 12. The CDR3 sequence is CASGPGLESTEQYF. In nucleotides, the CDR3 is TGTGCCAGCGGCCCGGGACTAGAAAGTACCGAGCAGTACTTC.

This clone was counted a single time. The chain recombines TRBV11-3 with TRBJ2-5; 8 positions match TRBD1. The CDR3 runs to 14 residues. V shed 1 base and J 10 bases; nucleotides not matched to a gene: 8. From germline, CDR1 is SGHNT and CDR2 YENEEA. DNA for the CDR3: TGTGCCAGCAGCTTAGGGACAGGGCCGGCGCTCCAGTACTTC. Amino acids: CASSLGTGPALQYF.

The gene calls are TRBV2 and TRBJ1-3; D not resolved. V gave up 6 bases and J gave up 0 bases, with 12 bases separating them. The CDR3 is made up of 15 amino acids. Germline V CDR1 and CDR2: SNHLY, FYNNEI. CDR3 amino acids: CASSGLMSSGNTIYF. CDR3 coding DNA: TGTGCCAGCAGCGGACTGATGAGCTCTGGAAACACCATATATTTT.

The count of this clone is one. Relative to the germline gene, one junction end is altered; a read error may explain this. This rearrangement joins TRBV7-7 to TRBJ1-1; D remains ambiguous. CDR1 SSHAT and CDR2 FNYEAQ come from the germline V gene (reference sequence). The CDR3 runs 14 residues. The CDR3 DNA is TGTGCTAGCAGCTCGACATTATCCTCCACTGAAGCTTTCTTT. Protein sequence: CASSSTLSSTEAFF.

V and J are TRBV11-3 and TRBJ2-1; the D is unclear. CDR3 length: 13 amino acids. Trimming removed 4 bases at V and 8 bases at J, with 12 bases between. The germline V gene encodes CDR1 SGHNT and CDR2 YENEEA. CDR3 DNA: TGTGCCAGCAGCTCCCTGGGTAGCTATGAGCAGTTCTTC. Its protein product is CASSSLGSYEQFF.

The CDR3 loop is CASSPTGGLEVINYGYTF. The CDR3 DNA is TGTGCCAGCTCACCAACAGGGGGGTTAGAAGTCATTAACTATGGCTACACCTTC. V is TRBV18 and J is TRBJ1-2; 8 nucleotides match TRBD1. The length of the CDR3 is 18 residues. J was trimmed by 1 base and V by 2 bases; bases with no gene match: 12. The germline V gene has CDR1 KGHSH and CDR2 LQKENI.

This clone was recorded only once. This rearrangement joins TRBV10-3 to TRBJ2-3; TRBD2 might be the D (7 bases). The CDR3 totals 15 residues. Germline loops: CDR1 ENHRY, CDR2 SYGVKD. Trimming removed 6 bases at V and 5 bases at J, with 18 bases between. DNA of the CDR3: TGTGCCATCAGCGTTACAGGGAGGGCCCGAGATACGCAGTATTTT. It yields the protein CAISVTGRARDTQYF.

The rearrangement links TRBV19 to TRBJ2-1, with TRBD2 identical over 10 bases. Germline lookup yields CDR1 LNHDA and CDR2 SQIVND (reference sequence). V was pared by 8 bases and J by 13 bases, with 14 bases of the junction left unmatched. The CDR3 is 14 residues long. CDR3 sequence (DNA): TGTGCCAGTGCCCGAGCCATCACTAGCGGGGACCAGTTCTTC. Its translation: CASARAITSGDQFF.

CDR3 protein: CASSVGVQPYEQYF. CDR3 bases: TGTGCCAGCAGCGTAGGGGTTCAACCCTACGAGCAGTACTTC. The chain uses TRBV9 and TRBJ2-7; D is undetermined. Germline V gene sequence: CDR1 SGDLS, CDR2 YYNGEE. The V end lost 0 bases, the J end lost 2 bases, and 9 bases lay between the germline ends. The CDR3 is 14 amino acids.

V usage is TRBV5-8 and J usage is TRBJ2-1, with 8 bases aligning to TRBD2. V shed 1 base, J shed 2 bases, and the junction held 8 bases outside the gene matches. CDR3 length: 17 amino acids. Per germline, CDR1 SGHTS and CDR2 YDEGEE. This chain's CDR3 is CASSLFQSSGPYNEQFF. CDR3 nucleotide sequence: TGTGCCAGCAGCTTGTTCCAATCTAGCGGGCCCTACAATGAGCAGTTCTTC.

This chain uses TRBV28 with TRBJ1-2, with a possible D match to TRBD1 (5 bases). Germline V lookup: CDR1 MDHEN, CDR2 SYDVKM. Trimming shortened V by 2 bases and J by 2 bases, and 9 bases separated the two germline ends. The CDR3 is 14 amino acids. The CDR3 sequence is CASSLGGPNYGYTF. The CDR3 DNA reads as TGTGCCAGCAGTTTAGGGGGTCCCAACTATGGCTACACCTTC.

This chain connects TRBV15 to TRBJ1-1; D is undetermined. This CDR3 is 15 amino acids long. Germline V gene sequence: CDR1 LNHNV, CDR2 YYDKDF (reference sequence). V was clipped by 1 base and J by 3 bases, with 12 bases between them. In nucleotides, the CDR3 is TGTGCCACCAGCAGAGTTTTAGGCAGCTACACTGAAGCTTTCTTT. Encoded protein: CATSRVLGSYTEAFF.

DNA for the CDR3: TGTGCCTGGAGCCCGACCGGCGGGGGCTACACCTTC. This encodes CAWSPTGGGYTF. The V and J genes are TRBV30 and TRBJ1-2, with D unclear. The CDR3 contains 12 residues. CDR1 is GTSNPN, CDR2 SVGIG, per germline (reference sequence). Trimming stripped 3 bases from V and 8 bases from J, with 13 bases between.

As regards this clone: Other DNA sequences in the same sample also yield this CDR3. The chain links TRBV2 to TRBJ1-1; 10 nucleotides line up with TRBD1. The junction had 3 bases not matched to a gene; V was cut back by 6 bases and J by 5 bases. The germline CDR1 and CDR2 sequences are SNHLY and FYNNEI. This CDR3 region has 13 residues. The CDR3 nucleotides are TGTGCCAGCAGCGGACAGGGGGGGACTGAAGCTTTCTTT. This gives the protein CASSGQGGTEAFF. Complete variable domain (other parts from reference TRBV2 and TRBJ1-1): EPEVTQTPSHQVTQMGQEVILRCVPISNHLYFYWYRQILGQKVEFLVSFYNNEISEKSEIFDDQFSVERPDGSNFTLKIRSTKLEDSAMYFCASSGQGGTEAFFGQGTRLTVV.

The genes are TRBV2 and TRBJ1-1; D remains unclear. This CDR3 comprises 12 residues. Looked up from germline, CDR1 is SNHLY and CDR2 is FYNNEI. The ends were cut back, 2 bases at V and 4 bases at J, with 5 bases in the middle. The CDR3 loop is CASSESPTEAFF. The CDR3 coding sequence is TGTGCCAGCAGTGAATCTCCCACTGAAGCTTTCTTT.

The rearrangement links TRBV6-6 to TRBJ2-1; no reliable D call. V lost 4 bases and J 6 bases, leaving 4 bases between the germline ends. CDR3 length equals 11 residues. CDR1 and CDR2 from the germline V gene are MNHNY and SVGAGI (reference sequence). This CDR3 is CASSLANEQFF. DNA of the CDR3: TGTGCCAGCAGTTTAGCCAATGAGCAGTTCTTC.

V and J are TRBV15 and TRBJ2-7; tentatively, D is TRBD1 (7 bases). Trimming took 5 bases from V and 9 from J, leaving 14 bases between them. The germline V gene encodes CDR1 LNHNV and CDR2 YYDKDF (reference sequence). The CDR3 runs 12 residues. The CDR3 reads CATSLRQGGQYF. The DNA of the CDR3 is TGTGCCACCAGCTTACGACAGGGAGGGCAGTACTTC.

CDR3 sequence reads: CASRASGRFGETQYF. The CDR3 region has the DNA TGCGCCAGCCGGGCTAGCGGGAGGTTTGGAGAGACCCAGTACTTC. The chain recombines TRBV4-3 with TRBJ2-5; the match to TRBD2 covers 11 bases. Unmatched junction bases numbered 9, after V lost 8 bases and J lost 4 bases. Germline lookup yields CDR1 LGHNA and CDR2 YSLEER. The CDR3 length is 15 residues.

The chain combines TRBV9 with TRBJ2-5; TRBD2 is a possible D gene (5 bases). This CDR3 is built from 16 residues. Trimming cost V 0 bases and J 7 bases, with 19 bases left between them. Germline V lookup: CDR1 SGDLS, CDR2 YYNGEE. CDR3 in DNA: TGTGCCAGCAGCGTAGCTACTAGTGTGGGAGAGGTGACCCAGTACTTC. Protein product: CASSVATSVGEVTQYF.

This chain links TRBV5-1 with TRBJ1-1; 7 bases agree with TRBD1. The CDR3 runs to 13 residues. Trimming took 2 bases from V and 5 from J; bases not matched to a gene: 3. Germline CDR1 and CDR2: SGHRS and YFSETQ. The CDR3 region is CASSFLQGTEAFF. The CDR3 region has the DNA TGCGCCAGCAGCTTCCTACAGGGGACTGAAGCTTTCTTT.

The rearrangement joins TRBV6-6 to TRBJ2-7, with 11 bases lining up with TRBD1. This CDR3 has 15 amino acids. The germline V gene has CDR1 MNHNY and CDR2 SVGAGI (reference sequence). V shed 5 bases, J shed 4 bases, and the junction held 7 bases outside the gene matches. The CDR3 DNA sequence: TGTGCCAGCAGTACGGGACAGGGGGTAACATACGAGCAGTACTTC. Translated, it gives CASSTGQGVTYEQYF.

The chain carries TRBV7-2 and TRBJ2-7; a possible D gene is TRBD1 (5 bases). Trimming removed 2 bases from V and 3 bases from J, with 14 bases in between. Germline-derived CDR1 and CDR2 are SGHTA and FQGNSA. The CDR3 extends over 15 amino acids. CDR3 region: CASSLYGHPNYEQYF. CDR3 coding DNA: TGTGCCAGCAGCTTATACGGACACCCCAACTACGAGCAGTACTTC. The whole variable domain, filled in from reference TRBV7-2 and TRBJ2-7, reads GAGVSQSPSNKVTEKGKDVELRCDPISGHTALYWYRQSLGQGLEFLIYFQGNSAPDKSGLPSDRFSAERTGGSVSTLTIQRTQQEDSAVYLCASSLYGHPNYEQYFGPGTRLTVT.

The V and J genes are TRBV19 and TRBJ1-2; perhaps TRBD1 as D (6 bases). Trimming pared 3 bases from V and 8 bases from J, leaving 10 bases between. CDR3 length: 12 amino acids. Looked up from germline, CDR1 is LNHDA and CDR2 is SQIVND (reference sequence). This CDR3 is CASSIPGGGYTF. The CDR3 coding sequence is TGTGCCAGTAGTATCCCGGGGGGCGGCTACACCTTC.